This T cell receptor beta chain originates from a study of shared clonotypes between healthy human individuals. Study-wide points: Generally, naive subsets came out with larger estimated richness than memory subsets.

This CDR3 has 10 residues. V lost 8 bases to trimming and J lost 8 bases, with 12 bases between them. Germline V gives CDR1 SQVTM, CDR2 ANQGSEA. Details on this clone: Its antigen is not identified.

Libraries were prepared by immunoSEQ multiplex PCR; TCRdb keeps only in-frame clonotypes and omits some of them. The sample comprises roughly 2.5 million clones, approximately 92% of which are singletons, and roughly 0.15% rests with the top ten. Sequencing used naive CD4+ T cells sorted from blood. Subset in this sample: CD45RA+ positively selected. The rearrangement joins TRBV29-1 to TRBJ1-2, with a weak D call TRBD1 (5 bases). The receptor's source is a man between 18 and 29 years old in good health. The CDR3 is CSSDGGGYTF. CDR3 nucleotide sequence: TGCAGCTCTGATGGGGGGGGCTACACCTTC.